This T cell receptor beta chain was captured by sequencing in a study of T cell changes during pregnancy in multiple sclerosis. TCRdb's table, derived via immunoSEQ multiplex PCR, lists solely in-frame clones and lacks some. The profile shows under 50,000 clones, 92% of them singletons. This CDR3 contains 16 residues. V dropped 4 bases and J dropped 2 bases, with 15 bases sitting between them. The V gene's germline CDR1 is MGHRA and CDR2 YSYEKL. Sample: CD8+ T cells from peripheral blood mononuclear cells, taken before pregnancy. The TCR originated in a female donor with multiple sclerosis, enrolled in a pregnancy study. The rearrangement uses TRBV4-1 and TRBJ1-5, with unresolved D. The CDR3: CASSPKFAGGNQPQHF. As DNA, the CDR3 is TGCGCCAGCAGCCCCAAGTTCGCCGGGGGCAATCAGCCCCAGCATTTT.